One and the same sample provided the 10 T cell receptor beta chains below, sequenced in a study of cytomegalovirus exposure and HLA in healthy donors. The PCR employed 60 Vbeta primers together with 13 Jbeta primers. The assay was immunoSEQ multiplex PCR, and TCRdb's table has in-frame clones only and misses some. The repertoire includes about 43,000 clones, more than 45% of them detected once, and under 6.5% sits in the top ten. The sequencing input was PBMCs. Source of these receptors: a man between 60 and 75 years old in good health and CMV-seronegative.

This clone turned up a few times. The rearrangement links TRBV5-1 to TRBJ2-3, with D unclear. Trimming removed 0 bases at V and 1 base at J, with 9 bases between. The germline gives CDR1 SGHRS, CDR2 YFSETQ. The CDR3 loop spans 15 amino acids. The CDR3 sequence is CASSLEAGRTDTQYF. The CDR3 DNA is TGCGCCAGCAGCTTGGAGGCAGGTCGCACAGATACGCAGTATTTT.

This chain joins TRBV29-1 and TRBJ1-2, with 8 bases lining up with TRBD1. Germline assignment: CDR1 SQVTM and CDR2 ANQGSEA. V was clipped by 7 bases and J by 4 bases; unmatched bases: 8. The CDR3 length is 13 residues. CDR3 region: CSAFGGTGYGYTF. The DNA for the CDR3 is TGCAGCGCCTTTGGAGGGACAGGCTATGGCTACACCTTC. The full variable domain, completed using reference TRBV29-1 and TRBJ1-2, is SAVISQKPSRDICQRGTSLTIQCQVDSQVTMMFWYRQQPGQSLTLIATANQGSEATYESGFVIDKFPISRPNLTFSTLTVSNMSPEDSSIYLCSAFGGTGYGYTFGSGTRLTVV.

The CDR3 region has the DNA TGTGCCTGGAGTAGTCTGACAGGGCCCGGGAGCACCATATATTTT. This encodes CAWSSLTGPGSTIYF. This sequence joins TRBV30 and TRBJ1-3; 7 bases match TRBD1. In germline, CDR1 is GTSNPN, CDR2 SVGIG (reference sequence). The length of the CDR3 is 15 residues. The V segment lost 2 bases and the J segment 9 bases; nucleotides outside the gene matches: 13.

V gene TRBV27 combines with J gene TRBJ2-3, with D possibly TRBD2 on 5 matching bases. CDR1 is MNHEY, CDR2 SMNVEV, per germline (reference sequence). Trimming took 3 bases from V and 6 from J, leaving 10 bases between them. This CDR3 comprises 13 residues. The CDR3 DNA follows: TGTGCCAGCAGTTTCCGGGGAGCCGATACGCAGTATTTT. It codes for CASSFRGADTQYF.

This clone was detected a few times. At one boundary the junction diverges from the germline segment, which might be a read error. This chain joins TRBV11-1 and TRBJ1-2; D may be TRBD1 (5 bases). Germline V gene sequence: CDR1 SGHAT, CDR2 FQDESV (reference sequence). CDR3 length: 13 amino acids. CDR3 in DNA: TGTGCCAGCAGCGCAGGGATTAGGTATGGCCACACCTTC. It encodes CASSAGIRYGHTF. Full variable domain (missing parts from reference TRBV11-1 and TRBJ1-2): EAEVAQSPRYKITEKSQAVAFWCDPISGHATLYWYRQILGQGPELLVQFQDESVVDDSQLPKDRFSAERLKGVDSTLKIQPAELGDSAMYLCASSAGIRYGHTFGSGTRLTVV.

This clone was seen only a few times. The chain joins TRBV5-1 to TRBJ2-3; 8 nucleotides line up with TRBD1. Trimming took 3 bases from V and 3 from J; bases not matched to a gene: 9. The germline gives CDR1 SGHRS, CDR2 YFSETQ. This CDR3 contains 16 residues. The CDR3 loop reads CASSSWTGSETDTQYF. CDR3 sequence (DNA): TGCGCCAGCAGCTCATGGACAGGGTCCGAGACAGATACGCAGTATTTT.

The chain combines TRBV5-1 with TRBJ2-7, with TRBD1 as a possible D gene (6 bases). The V and J ends lost 2 bases and 3 bases respectively, with 12 bases between them. Germline V gene lookup returns CDR1 SGHRS and CDR2 YFSETQ. The CDR3 is 14 residues long. The CDR3 DNA reads as TGCGCCAGCAGCTTACAGGGTGGCGGCTACGAGCAGTACTTC. This translates into CASSLQGGGYEQYF.

The rearrangement links TRBV5-5 to TRBJ2-5; TRBD1 matches at 9 bases. With V trimmed by 3 bases and J by 3 bases, 3 bases remained unmatched. The CDR3 is 14 residues long. Germline V gives CDR1 SGHKS, CDR2 YYEKEE (reference sequence). The CDR3 loop is CASSSWDREETQYF. DNA for the CDR3: TGTGCCAGCAGCTCCTGGGACAGGGAAGAGACCCAGTACTTC.

This chain uses TRBV29-1 with TRBJ2-1; maybe TRBD1 (7 bases). The length of the CDR3 is 15 residues. Germline lookup yields CDR1 SQVTM and CDR2 ANQGSEA. V shed 4 bases and J shed 2 bases, with 15 bases lying between them. DNA for the CDR3: TGCAGCGTTGGGGGCGCAGGGGGGACCTACAATGAGCAGTTCTTC. Protein: CSVGGAGGTYNEQFF.

The chain recombines TRBV27 with TRBJ1-2; D may be TRBD1 (6 bases). V dropped 4 bases and J dropped 8 bases, with 14 bases sitting between them. In germline, CDR1 is MNHEY, CDR2 SMNVEV (reference sequence). This CDR3 region has 13 residues. CDR3: CASSYEQGYGYTF. CDR3 DNA sequence: TGTGCCAGCAGTTACGAGCAGGGGTACGGCTACACCTTC.